This is a list of T cell receptor beta chains from one sample in a study of blood T cell repertoires in COVID-19. The repertoire was sequenced with immunoSEQ multiplex PCR; TCRdb's copy has only in-frame clones and lacks some. The repertoire holds about 380,000 clones, with approximately 77% as singletons. Input material: peripheral blood. The receptors here all came from a human donor with acute or convalescent COVID-19. The donor label of this sample is uncertain. Both conserved end residues are part of each CDR3. D genes are given only for firm matches. The size of a clone is reported for some rows only, either as once, few or many, or as a class for expanded clones.

clone_size: -; j_call: TRBJ2-5; d_call: TRBD2; cdr3_length: 15; v_call: TRBV19; cdr3_nt: TGTGCCAGTAGTAACCCCGGGGGGGCACCCGAGGCCCAGTACTTC; cdr3_aa: CASSNPGGAPEAQYF
clone_size: -; j_call: TRBJ1-2; d_call: TRBD1; cdr3_length: 15; v_call: TRBV5-1; cdr3_nt: TGCGCCAGCAGCTTGGGGCAGGGGGCCTACTATGGCTACACCTTC; cdr3_aa: CASSLGQGAYYGYTF
clone_size: once; j_call: TRBJ1-4; d_call: TRBD1; cdr3_length: 15; v_call: TRBV28; cdr3_nt: TGTGCCAGCTCCATCCCTGGGACAGGGGGCGAAAAACTGTTTTTT; cdr3_aa: CASSIPGTGGEKLFF
clone_size: -; j_call: TRBJ1-5; d_call: -; cdr3_length: 15; v_call: TRBV3-1/TRBV3-2; cdr3_nt: TGTGCCAGCAGCCAAGATCGGCAGGGTAATCAGCCCCAGCATTTT; cdr3_aa: CASSQDRQGNQPQHF
clone_size: -; j_call: TRBJ2-3; d_call: -; cdr3_length: 14; v_call: TRBV5-5; cdr3_nt: TGTGCCAGCAGCCCCGGACAGCTTACAGATACGCAGTATTTT; cdr3_aa: CASSPGQLTDTQYF
clone_size: -; j_call: TRBJ2-7; d_call: -; cdr3_length: 15; v_call: TRBV18; cdr3_nt: TGTGCCAGCTCACCACTATCGGCGGGCTCCTACGAGCAGTACTTC; cdr3_aa: CASSPLSAGSYEQYF
clone_size: -; j_call: TRBJ2-7; d_call: TRBD1; cdr3_length: 14; v_call: TRBV6-5; cdr3_nt: TGTGCCAGCACCAGGGACAGAGGGTCCTACGAGCAGTACTTC; cdr3_aa: CASTRDRGSYEQYF
clone_size: -; j_call: TRBJ1-1; d_call: -; cdr3_length: 16; v_call: TRBV6-6; cdr3_nt: TGTGCCAGCAGCTTACCGGGACACCAGGGAAACACTGAAGCTTTCTTT; cdr3_aa: CASSLPGHQGNTEAFF
clone_size: -; j_call: TRBJ2-2; d_call: TRBD2; cdr3_length: 18; v_call: TRBV19; cdr3_nt: TGTGCCAGTAGTATAGACCGCCGAGGACTAGCGGGTACCGGGGAGCTGTTTTTT; cdr3_aa: CASSIDRRGLAGTGELFF
clone_size: -; j_call: TRBJ1-2; d_call: -; cdr3_length: 11; v_call: TRBV27; cdr3_nt: TGTGCCACCCGGGGGTTCTATGGCTACACCTTC; cdr3_aa: CATRGFYGYTF
clone_size: once; j_call: TRBJ2-7; d_call: TRBD1; cdr3_length: 14; v_call: TRBV10-2; cdr3_nt: TGCGCCAGCAGTGGGACAGGAGGATACTACGAGCAGTACTTC; cdr3_aa: CASSGTGGYYEQYF
clone_size: -; j_call: TRBJ1-2; d_call: TRBD1; cdr3_length: 16; v_call: TRBV5-8; cdr3_nt: TGTGCCAGCAGCGAAACGAGACAGGGCAGCAACTATGGCTACACCTTC; cdr3_aa: CASSETRQGSNYGYTF
clone_size: -; j_call: TRBJ2-5; d_call: TRBD2; cdr3_length: 15; v_call: TRBV6-5; cdr3_nt: TGTGCCAGCAGCCGGACTAGCGGGAGGGCAGAGACCCAGTACTTC; cdr3_aa: CASSRTSGRAETQYF
clone_size: few; j_call: TRBJ1-4; d_call: -; cdr3_length: 16; v_call: TRBV5-1; cdr3_nt: TGCGCCAGCAGCTTGGGGACCGGGACACATGATGAAAAACTGTTTTTT; cdr3_aa: CASSLGTGTHDEKLFF
clone_size: -; j_call: TRBJ2-1; d_call: TRBD1; cdr3_length: 16; v_call: TRBV5-6; cdr3_nt: TGTGCCAGCAGCCCACTCGGGACAGGGGGATACAATGAGCAGTTCTTC; cdr3_aa: CASSPLGTGGYNEQFF
clone_size: -; j_call: TRBJ2-7; d_call: -; cdr3_length: 13; v_call: TRBV12-3/TRBV12-4; cdr3_nt: TGTGCCAGCAGTGCCCGGGGGGCTTGGGAGCAGTACTTC; cdr3_aa: CASSARGAWEQYF
clone_size: -; j_call: TRBJ2-3; d_call: -; cdr3_length: 15; v_call: TRBV10-3; cdr3_nt: TGTGCCATCGGAGCCCGGAACGGGAGCCGAGATACGCAGTATTTT; cdr3_aa: CAIGARNGSRDTQYF
clone_size: -; j_call: TRBJ2-1; d_call: -; cdr3_length: 12; v_call: TRBV19; cdr3_nt: TGTGCCAGTAGGAACCGAGGCAATGAGCAGTTCTTC; cdr3_aa: CASRNRGNEQFF
clone_size: -; j_call: TRBJ2-1; d_call: TRBD1; cdr3_length: 18; v_call: TRBV4-1; cdr3_nt: TGCGCCAGCAGCCAAGGGGGACAGAATGAGTTCGGGTCTGGGGAGCAGTTCTTC; cdr3_aa: CASSQGGQNEFGSGEQFF
clone_size: few; j_call: TRBJ1-3; d_call: -; cdr3_length: 14; v_call: TRBV5-5; cdr3_nt: TGTGCCAGCAGCTTGATCACATCTCGTGACACCATATATTTT; cdr3_aa: CASSLITSRDTIYF
clone_size: once; j_call: TRBJ1-4; d_call: TRBD1; cdr3_length: 16; v_call: TRBV5-1; cdr3_nt: TGCGCCAGCAGCTCTGCCACAGGGGCCCTTAATGAAAAACTGTTTTTT; cdr3_aa: CASSSATGALNEKLFF
clone_size: few; j_call: TRBJ1-1; d_call: -; cdr3_length: 15; v_call: TRBV19; cdr3_nt: TGTGCCAGTAGTAAGGGACTCGGGGGGTGGACTGAAGCTTTCTTT; cdr3_aa: CASSKGLGGWTEAFF
clone_size: -; j_call: TRBJ1-4; d_call: -; cdr3_length: 15; v_call: TRBV4-2; cdr3_nt: TGTGCCAGCGGGGGGGGGCAAGGAGGTAATGAAAAACTGTTTTTT; cdr3_aa: CASGGGQGGNEKLFF
clone_size: -; j_call: TRBJ1-1; d_call: TRBD1; cdr3_length: 17; v_call: TRBV19; cdr3_nt: TGTGCCAGTGGCGCTCCACTCGGTTACAGGGGGCGTACTGAAGCTTTCTTT; cdr3_aa: CASGAPLGYRGRTEAFF
clone_size: -; j_call: TRBJ2-2; d_call: -; cdr3_length: 13; v_call: TRBV18; cdr3_nt: TGTGCCAGCTCCAGCCGGGACACCGGGGAGCTGTTTTTT; cdr3_aa: CASSSRDTGELFF
clone_size: -; j_call: TRBJ1-6; d_call: TRBD1; cdr3_length: 14; v_call: TRBV18; cdr3_nt: TGTGCCAGCTCACCAAATCAGGGGGCCTCACCCCTCCACTTT; cdr3_aa: CASSPNQGASPLHF
clone_size: -; j_call: TRBJ2-1; d_call: TRBD2; cdr3_length: 15; v_call: TRBV11-2; cdr3_nt: TGTGCCAGCAGCTTAATCGGCGGGGGGGAGGCTGAGCAGTTCTTC; cdr3_aa: CASSLIGGGEAEQFF
clone_size: -; j_call: TRBJ1-2; d_call: -; cdr3_length: 14; v_call: TRBV6-5; cdr3_nt: TGTGCCAGCACCCCCCTCGGCAGGAATGATGGCTACACCTTC; cdr3_aa: CASTPLGRNDGYTF
clone_size: -; j_call: TRBJ1-2; d_call: -; cdr3_length: 14; v_call: TRBV19; cdr3_nt: TGTGCCAGTAAAGTGCAGGGGCTTTTCTATGGCTACACCTTC; cdr3_aa: CASKVQGLFYGYTF
clone_size: -; j_call: TRBJ1-4; d_call: TRBD1; cdr3_length: 14; v_call: TRBV7-9; cdr3_nt: TGTGCCAGCAGAATACAGGGGGCAAGGGGAAAACTGTTTTTT; cdr3_aa: CASRIQGARGKLFF
clone_size: -; j_call: TRBJ1-6; d_call: -; cdr3_length: 15; v_call: TRBV6-5; cdr3_nt: TGTGCCAGCAGGGAGAACAGGGCGGGTAATTCACCCCTCCACTTT; cdr3_aa: CASRENRAGNSPLHF
clone_size: once; j_call: TRBJ2-7; d_call: -; cdr3_length: 13; v_call: TRBV5-5; cdr3_nt: TGTGCCAGCAGCCTGACAGCGTCCTACGAGCAGTACTTC; cdr3_aa: CASSLTASYEQYF
clone_size: -; j_call: TRBJ2-3; d_call: TRBD2; cdr3_length: 15; v_call: TRBV5-4; cdr3_nt: TGTGCCAGCAGACCCCTAGCGGGCGGGGGGGATACGCAGTATTTT; cdr3_aa: CASRPLAGGGDTQYF
clone_size: -; j_call: TRBJ2-1; d_call: TRBD2; cdr3_length: 17; v_call: TRBV29-1; cdr3_nt: TGCAGCGTTGAAGAGCTGGTAGCGGGACGGTATAACAATGAGCAGTTCTTC; cdr3_aa: CSVEELVAGRYNNEQFF
clone_size: -; j_call: TRBJ2-7; d_call: TRBD1; cdr3_length: 14; v_call: TRBV6-5; cdr3_nt: TGTGCCAGCAGTAGATACGGGACAGCCTACGAGCAGTACTTC; cdr3_aa: CASSRYGTAYEQYF
clone_size: -; j_call: TRBJ1-5; d_call: -; cdr3_length: 13; v_call: TRBV29-1; cdr3_nt: TGCAGCGTTATTGGGGGCGGCAATCAGCCCCAGCATTTT; cdr3_aa: CSVIGGGNQPQHF
clone_size: -; j_call: TRBJ2-5; d_call: -; cdr3_length: 13; v_call: TRBV4-2; cdr3_nt: TGTGCCAGCAGCCAAGGAACCCCGGGGACCCAGTACTTC; cdr3_aa: CASSQGTPGTQYF
clone_size: once; j_call: TRBJ1-1; d_call: -; cdr3_length: 15; v_call: TRBV7-8; cdr3_nt: TGTGCCAGCAGTACCTGGGGGGATATGAACACTGAAGCTTTCTTT; cdr3_aa: CASSTWGDMNTEAFF
clone_size: -; j_call: TRBJ1-2; d_call: -; cdr3_length: 14; v_call: TRBV15; cdr3_nt: TGTGCCACCAGCCCTGATGGGAGCGGCTATGGCTACACCTTC; cdr3_aa: CATSPDGSGYGYTF
clone_size: few; j_call: TRBJ1-6; d_call: -; cdr3_length: 14; v_call: TRBV7-6; cdr3_nt: TGTGCCAGCAGCTTATTCTTTAATAATTCACCCCTCCACTTT; cdr3_aa: CASSLFFNNSPLHF
clone_size: -; j_call: TRBJ2-3; d_call: -; cdr3_length: 13; v_call: TRBV18; cdr3_nt: TGTGCCAGCTCATCCCTACCGTCGGATACGCAGTATTTT; cdr3_aa: CASSSLPSDTQYF
clone_size: -; j_call: TRBJ2-1; d_call: TRBD1; cdr3_length: 17; v_call: TRBV4-1; cdr3_nt: TGCGCCAGCAGCCAAGCACCGGGACAGGGGACTTACAATGAGCAGTTCTTC; cdr3_aa: CASSQAPGQGTYNEQFF
clone_size: -; j_call: TRBJ2-5; d_call: -; cdr3_length: 14; v_call: TRBV2; cdr3_nt: TGTGCCAGCAAAGGACAGCTTGGATTTGGGACCCAGTACTTC; cdr3_aa: CASKGQLGFGTQYF
clone_size: -; j_call: TRBJ1-2; d_call: TRBD1; cdr3_length: 14; v_call: TRBV29-1; cdr3_nt: TGCAGCGTTGTTTATAGGGGACAGGGATTTGGCTACACCTTC; cdr3_aa: CSVVYRGQGFGYTF
clone_size: -; j_call: TRBJ2-3; d_call: -; cdr3_length: 14; v_call: TRBV27; cdr3_nt: TGTGCCAGCAGTTTGGAGGGTCGCACAGATACGCAGTATTTT; cdr3_aa: CASSLEGRTDTQYF
clone_size: many; j_call: TRBJ1-1; d_call: -; cdr3_length: 14; v_call: TRBV28; cdr3_nt: TGTGCCAGCAGTTTAACACACCTTAACACTGAAGCTTTCTTT; cdr3_aa: CASSLTHLNTEAFF
clone_size: once; j_call: TRBJ2-1; d_call: -; cdr3_length: 16; v_call: TRBV27; cdr3_nt: TGTGCCAGCAGTCGCCGGACAAGTCGCTCCTACAATGAGCAGTTCTTC; cdr3_aa: CASSRRTSRSYNEQFF
clone_size: -; j_call: TRBJ2-7; d_call: TRBD2; cdr3_length: 14; v_call: TRBV18; cdr3_nt: TGTGCCAGCTCATCCCGACTAGCGTCATACGAGCAGTACTTC; cdr3_aa: CASSSRLASYEQYF
clone_size: -; j_call: TRBJ1-5; d_call: TRBD1; cdr3_length: 14; v_call: TRBV7-9; cdr3_nt: TGTGCCAGCAGCCGTGGACAGGGCGATCAGCCCCAGCATTTT; cdr3_aa: CASSRGQGDQPQHF
clone_size: -; j_call: TRBJ1-6; d_call: -; cdr3_length: 16; v_call: TRBV5-1; cdr3_nt: TGCGCCAGCAGCGCTGCAACAGGGACCGGAGGATCACCCCTCCACTTT; cdr3_aa: CASSAATGTGGSPLHF
clone_size: -; j_call: TRBJ1-6; d_call: -; cdr3_length: 15; v_call: TRBV28; cdr3_nt: TGTGCCAGCAGTTTATGGCAGGGCCCTAATTCACCCCTCCACTTT; cdr3_aa: CASSLWQGPNSPLHF
clone_size: few; j_call: TRBJ2-2; d_call: -; cdr3_length: 14; v_call: TRBV6-6; cdr3_nt: TGTGCCAGCAGAAAGGCCCCGGGCACCGGGGAGCTGTTTTTT; cdr3_aa: CASRKAPGTGELFF
clone_size: -; j_call: TRBJ2-2; d_call: TRBD2; cdr3_length: 17; v_call: TRBV20-1; cdr3_nt: TGCAGTGCTAGTTCCTCTAGCGGGAGGGCCGGCACCGGGGAGCTGTTTTTT; cdr3_aa: CSASSSSGRAGTGELFF
clone_size: -; j_call: TRBJ1-2; d_call: -; cdr3_length: 14; v_call: TRBV28; cdr3_nt: TGTGCCAGCACCTTACAGAGAACTAACTATGGCTACACCTTC; cdr3_aa: CASTLQRTNYGYTF
clone_size: few; j_call: TRBJ2-2; d_call: TRBD1; cdr3_length: 16; v_call: TRBV27; cdr3_nt: TGTGCCAGCACCGAAGCCGGGACAGGACACACCGGGGAGCTGTTTTTT; cdr3_aa: CASTEAGTGHTGELFF
clone_size: once; j_call: TRBJ2-3; d_call: -; cdr3_length: 12; v_call: TRBV29-1; cdr3_nt: TGCAGCGTGGGACTCACAACAGATACGCAGTATTTT; cdr3_aa: CSVGLTTDTQYF
clone_size: -; j_call: TRBJ1-6; d_call: TRBD1; cdr3_length: 16; v_call: TRBV6-5; cdr3_nt: TGTGCCAGCAGTTCACAGGGGAGCTCCTATAATTCACCCCTCCACTTT; cdr3_aa: CASSSQGSSYNSPLHF
clone_size: -; j_call: TRBJ1-1; d_call: -; cdr3_length: 16; v_call: TRBV3-1/TRBV3-2; cdr3_nt: TGTGCCAGCAGCCTAATGGGCGGGGCCTCCGGCACTGAAGCTTTCTTT; cdr3_aa: CASSLMGGASGTEAFF
clone_size: -; j_call: TRBJ1-6; d_call: -; cdr3_length: 13; v_call: TRBV12-3/TRBV12-4; cdr3_nt: TGTGCCAGCAGTTTAGGACATCATTCACCCCTCCACTTT; cdr3_aa: CASSLGHHSPLHF